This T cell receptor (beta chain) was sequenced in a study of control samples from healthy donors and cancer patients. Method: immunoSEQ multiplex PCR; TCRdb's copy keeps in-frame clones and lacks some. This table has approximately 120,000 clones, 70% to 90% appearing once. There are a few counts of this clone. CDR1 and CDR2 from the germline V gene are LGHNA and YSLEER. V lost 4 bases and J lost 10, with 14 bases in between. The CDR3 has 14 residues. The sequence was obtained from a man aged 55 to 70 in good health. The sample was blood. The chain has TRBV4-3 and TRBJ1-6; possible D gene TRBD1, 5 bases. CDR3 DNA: TGCGCCAGCAGCCGGGGGTCAGAGAGCTCACCCCTCCACTTT. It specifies CASSRGSESSPLHF.